The subject of this entry is one TCR beta chain. Its specificity is unknown. The junction differs from germline at one of its ends, possibly a read error. This sample was taken from a study of CD8+ T cells in alopecia areata. Once RNA had been extracted, it was reverse transcribed into cDNA to act as the sequencing template. The data were produced by immunoSEQ multiplex PCR, yet TCRdb's version contains in-frame clones alone and is incomplete. This table holds some 160,000 clones, approximately 65% found once. Broader study findings: Many expanded lesional clones persisted in scalp and blood during tofacitinib. Patients showed less clear TCR sequence sharing than mice, possibly partly because of HLA diversity.

Indicated treatment: oral pan-JAK inhibitor, 5-10 mg twice daily. CDR3 length: 14 amino acids. The V gene's germline CDR1 is GTSNPN and CDR2 SVGIG (reference sequence). The material sequenced was CD4+ T cells sorted from blood, taken at week 4, from a patient treated with tofacitinib. The V and J genes are TRBV30 and TRBJ1-2; 9 bases match TRBD1. This receptor was obtained from a human donor with alopecia areata. CDR3 sequence: CAWGQGTDIYSYTF. The CDR3 DNA sequence: TGTGCCTGGGGACAGGGGACCGATATCTATAGCTACACCTTC.